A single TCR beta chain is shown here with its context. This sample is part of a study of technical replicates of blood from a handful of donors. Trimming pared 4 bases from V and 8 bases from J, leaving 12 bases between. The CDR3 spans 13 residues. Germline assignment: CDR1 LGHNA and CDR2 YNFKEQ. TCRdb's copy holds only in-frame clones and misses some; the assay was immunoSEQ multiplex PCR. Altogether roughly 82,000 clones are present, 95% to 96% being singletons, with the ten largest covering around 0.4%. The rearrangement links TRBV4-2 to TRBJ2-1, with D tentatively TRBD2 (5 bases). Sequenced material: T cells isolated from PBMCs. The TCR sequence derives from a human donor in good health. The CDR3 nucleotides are TGTGCCAGCAGCCTAGGCTCGAGGGATGAGCAGTTCTTC. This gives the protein CASSLGSRDEQFF.